These T cell receptor beta chains were read from a single sample in a study of post-analysis software for immune sequencing data. TCRdb independently ran MiXCR on the PCR reads; one entry per CDR3 protein. In the table there are hundreds of thousands of distinct CDR3 sequences, 25% to 30% of which are singletons. The source material was blood. The receptors shown here come from a girl aged 10 to 17 with multiple sclerosis. CDR3s include the opening cysteine and the closing phenylalanine or tryptophan. A D gene is named only where the DNA matches it firmly. Some rows have no size entry. The others give once, few or many, or a class for an expanded clone.

>TRBV10-1|TRBJ1-1|few|.
CASSDRTMNTEAFF
TGCGCCAGCAGTGACAGGACCATGAACACTGAAGCTTTCTTT
>TRBV5-5|TRBJ2-5|.|.
CASSLDRGAHLTQYF
TGTGCCAGCAGCTTGGATAGAGGGGCCCATCTGACCCAGTACTTC
>TRBV6-5|TRBJ2-5|.|TRBD1
CASSYSGTGVQETQYF
TGTGCCAGCAGTTACTCCGGGACAGGGGTCCAAGAGACCCAGTACTTC
>TRBV5-1|TRBJ2-7|.|TRBD1
CASSFTGAHNEQYF
TGCGCCAGCAGCTTCACAGGGGCCCACAATGAGCAGTACTTC
>TRBV7-6|TRBJ2-7|many|.
CASSLALGQQYF
TGTGCCAGCAGCTTAGCCCTTGGTCAGCAGTACTTC
>TRBV15|TRBJ2-7|.|TRBD2
CATSGGTSGVREQYF
TGTGCCACCAGCGGCGGGACTAGCGGGGTGCGCGAGCAGTACTTC
>TRBV18|TRBJ1-5|few|.
CASSPRDRDNNQPQHF
TGTGCCAGCTCACCGAGAGATAGAGACAACAATCAGCCCCAGCATTTT
>TRBV20-1|TRBJ2-6|few|.
CSASGGTGANVLTF
TGCAGTGCTAGTGGTGGAACGGGGGCCAACGTCCTGACTTTC
>TRBV20-1|TRBJ1-1|.|TRBD1
CSARGGQTNTEAFF
TGCAGTGCTAGGGGGGGACAGACGAACACTGAAGCTTTCTTT
>TRBV6-2/TRBV6-3|TRBJ1-5|.|.
CASSQRNGQGLNQPQHF
TGTGCCAGCAGTCAACGAAACGGCCAAGGTCTGAATCAGCCCCAGCATTTT
>TRBV28|TRBJ1-4|.|TRBD1
CASSWRGLYREKLFF
TGTGCCAGCAGTTGGAGGGGGCTTTATAGAGAAAAACTGTTTTTT
>TRBV28|TRBJ2-7|.|.
CATDSRSPYEQYF
TGTGCTACAGATAGCAGGTCTCCCTACGAGCAGTACTTC
>TRBV20-1|TRBJ2-1|few|TRBD2
CSASELAGTHGQFF
TGCAGTGCCTCAGAACTAGCGGGGACCCATGGGCAGTTCTTC
>TRBV28|TRBJ2-1|.|TRBD2
CASSFAGGNDEQFF
TGTGCCAGCAGTTTTGCGGGAGGGAACGATGAGCAGTTCTTC
>TRBV7-2|TRBJ2-7|few|TRBD1
CASSLEGTGFYEQYF
TGTGCCAGCAGCTTAGAGGGGACAGGGTTCTACGAGCAGTACTTC
>TRBV11-2|TRBJ2-1|.|.
CASSSLWGGYNEQFF
TGTGCCAGCAGCTCCCTTTGGGGTGGCTACAATGAGCAGTTCTTC
>TRBV20-1|TRBJ2-3|few|TRBD1
CSARPGQRAQYF
TGCAGTGCTAGACCGGGACAGAGAGCGCAGTATTTT
>TRBV20-1|TRBJ2-1|few|TRBD2
CSARSGLGSSYNEQFF
TGCAGTGCTAGATCCGGACTAGGGAGCTCCTACAATGAGCAGTTCTTC
>TRBV10-1|TRBJ1-1|.|.
CASSESGRNTEAFF
TGCGCCAGCAGTGAGTCGGGCAGGAACACTGAAGCTTTCTTT
>TRBV7-9|TRBJ2-7|few|.
CASSSPIMYYEQYF
TGTGCCAGCAGCTCCCCAATTATGTACTACGAGCAGTACTTC
>TRBV5-1|TRBJ2-1|.|TRBD2
CASSEAGNFYNEQFF
TGCGCCAGCAGTGAAGCGGGGAACTTCTACAATGAGCAGTTCTTC
>TRBV18|TRBJ1-1|.|.
CASSPETDTEAFF
TGTGCCAGCTCACCTGAGACAGACACTGAAGCTTTCTTT
>TRBV7-2|TRBJ1-1|.|.
CASSSPRPVAEAFF
TGTGCCAGCAGCTCCCCTAGGCCAGTGGCTGAAGCTTTCTTT
>TRBV7-6|TRBJ2-3|.|.
CASSLPLGGTDTQYF
TGTGCCAGCAGCTTACCCCTCGGGGGAACAGATACGCAGTATTTT
>TRBV24-1|TRBJ2-5|few|TRBD2
CATSGLGEGRETQYF
TGTGCCACCAGTGGCCTCGGGGAGGGGAGAGAGACCCAGTACTTC
>TRBV25-1|TRBJ2-7|.|TRBD2
CASSETARASGGYEQYF
TGTGCCAGCAGTGAAACGGCCCGGGCTAGCGGGGGCTACGAGCAGTACTTC
>TRBV18|TRBJ2-5|many|.
CASSPVQETQYF
TGTGCCAGCTCACCAGTCCAAGAGACCCAGTACTTC
>TRBV2|TRBJ1-5|few|.
CASSEGGGFQPQHF
TGTGCCAGCAGTGAAGGCGGGGGTTTTCAGCCCCAGCATTTT